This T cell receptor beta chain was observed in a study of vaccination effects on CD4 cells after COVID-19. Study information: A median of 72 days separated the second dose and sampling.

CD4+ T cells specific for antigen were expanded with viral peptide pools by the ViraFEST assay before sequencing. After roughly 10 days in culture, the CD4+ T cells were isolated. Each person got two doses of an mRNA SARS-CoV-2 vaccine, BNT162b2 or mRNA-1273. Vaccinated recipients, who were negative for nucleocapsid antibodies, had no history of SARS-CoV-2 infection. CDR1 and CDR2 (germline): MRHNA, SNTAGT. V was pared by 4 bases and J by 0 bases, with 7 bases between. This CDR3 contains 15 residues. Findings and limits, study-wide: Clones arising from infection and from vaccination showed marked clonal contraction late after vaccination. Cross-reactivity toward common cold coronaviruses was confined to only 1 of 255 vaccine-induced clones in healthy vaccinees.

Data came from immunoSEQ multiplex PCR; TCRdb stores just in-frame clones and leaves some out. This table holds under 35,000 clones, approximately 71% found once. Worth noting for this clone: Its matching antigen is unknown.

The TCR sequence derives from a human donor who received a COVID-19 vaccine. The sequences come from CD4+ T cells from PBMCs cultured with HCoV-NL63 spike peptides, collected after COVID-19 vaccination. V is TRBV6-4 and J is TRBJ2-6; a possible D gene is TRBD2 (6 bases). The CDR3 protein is CASSGSGSGANVLTF. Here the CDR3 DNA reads TGTGCCAGCAGTGGTAGCGGCTCTGGGGCCAACGTCCTGACTTTC.